The 6 T cell receptor beta chains below come from one sample, sequenced in a study of somatic mutations in cytotoxic T cells in rheumatoid arthritis. Some clones are missing from TCRdb's copy, which holds only in-frame ones; the method was immunoSEQ multiplex PCR. The sample lists about 7,400 clones; over 75% were seen once. Material: CD8+ T cells sorted from blood. The receptors were sampled from a woman aged 70-85 years with rheumatoid arthritis.

The chain employs TRBV18 and TRBJ1-2, with 7 bases matching TRBD1. From germline, CDR1 is KGHSH and CDR2 LQKENI. J was trimmed by 0 bases and V by 3 bases; bases with no gene match: 4. The CDR3 has 15 residues. The CDR3 sequence: CASSPGTDPNYGYTF. CDR3 nucleotides: TGTGCCAGCTCACCGGGGACAGACCCTAACTATGGCTACACCTTC.

The genes are TRBV11-3 and TRBJ1-1, with TRBD1 identical over 10 bases. There are 16 residues in the CDR3. The V segment lost 1 base and the J segment 4 bases; nucleotides outside the gene matches: 6. Germline loops: CDR1 SGHNT, CDR2 YENEEA. CDR3 sequence: CASSLAGRDRGTEAFF. The DNA for the CDR3 is TGTGCCAGCAGCTTAGCTGGGCGGGACAGGGGCACTGAAGCTTTCTTT.

The V gene is TRBV25-1, the J gene TRBJ1-1; possibly TRBD1 for D (6 bases). CDR3 length: 14 residues. Germline V lookup: CDR1 MGHDK, CDR2 SYGVNS. Trimming pared 2 bases from V and 11 bases from J, leaving 18 bases between. As DNA, the CDR3 is TGTGCCAGCAGTGAAGGTGGACTTTACCAGGGGGCTTTCTTT. It yields the protein CASSEGGLYQGAFF.

The V call is TRBV9, the J call TRBJ2-7; 8 bases line up with TRBD2. J lost 2 bases, V lost 0 bases, and 4 bases had no gene match. Germline CDR1 is SGDLS and CDR2 is YYNGEE. This CDR3 has 15 amino acids. The chain's CDR3 is CASSVAAGATYEQYF. CDR3 DNA: TGTGCCAGCAGCGTAGCAGCGGGGGCCACCTACGAGCAGTACTTC.

CDR3 residues: CASSYSGGAADTQYF. CDR3 coding DNA: TGTGCCAGCAGTTACAGCGGGGGGGCCGCAGATACGCAGTATTTT. V gene TRBV7-8 combines with J gene TRBJ2-3; 10 bases line up with TRBD2. With 6 bases clipped from V and 4 bases from J, the junction kept 7 bases outside the gene matches. Germline CDR1 reads SGHVS; CDR2 reads FQNEAQ. This CDR3 is 15 amino acids long. The variable domain in full, completed from reference TRBV7-8 and TRBJ2-3, reads GAGVSQSPRYKVAKRGQDVALRCDPISGHVSLFWYQQALGQGPEFLTYFQNEAQLDKSGLPSDRFFAERPEGSVSTLKIQRTQQEDSAVYLCASSYSGGAADTQYFGPGTRLTVL.

This clone occurred once. This sequence joins TRBV13 and TRBJ2-3, with 12 bases fitting TRBD2. The CDR3 is 14 amino acids. With V trimmed by 4 bases and J by 5 bases, 1 base remained unmatched. Germline V gene sequence: CDR1 PRHDT, CDR2 FYEKMQ (reference sequence). In nucleotides, the CDR3 is TGTGCCAGCAGCTCGGGACTAGCGGGAGATACGCAGTATTTT. As protein: CASSSGLAGDTQYF.